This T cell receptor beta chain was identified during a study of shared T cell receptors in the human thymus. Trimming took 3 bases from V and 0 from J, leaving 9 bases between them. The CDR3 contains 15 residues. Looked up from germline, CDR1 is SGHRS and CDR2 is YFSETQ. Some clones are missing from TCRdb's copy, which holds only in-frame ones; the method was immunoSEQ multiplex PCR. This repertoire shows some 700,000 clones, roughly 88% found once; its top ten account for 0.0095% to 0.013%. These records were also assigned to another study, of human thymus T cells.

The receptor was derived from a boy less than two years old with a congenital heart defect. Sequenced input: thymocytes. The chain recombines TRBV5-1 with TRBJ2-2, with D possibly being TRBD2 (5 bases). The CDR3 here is CASSWQRSNTGELFF. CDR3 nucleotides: TGCGCCAGCAGCTGGCAGCGGTCGAACACCGGGGAGCTGTTTTTT.